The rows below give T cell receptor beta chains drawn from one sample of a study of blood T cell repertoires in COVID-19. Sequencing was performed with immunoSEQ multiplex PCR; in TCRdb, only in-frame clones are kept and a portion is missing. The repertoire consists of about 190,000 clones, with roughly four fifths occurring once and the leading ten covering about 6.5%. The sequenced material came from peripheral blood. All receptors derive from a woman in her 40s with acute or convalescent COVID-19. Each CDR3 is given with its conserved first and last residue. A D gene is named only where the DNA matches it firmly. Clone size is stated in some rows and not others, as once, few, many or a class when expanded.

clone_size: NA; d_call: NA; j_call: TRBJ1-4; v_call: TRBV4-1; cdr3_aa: CASSPRGRVTTNEKLFF; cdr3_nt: TGCGCCAGCAGCCCCCGGGGGAGGGTCACAACTAATGAAAAACTGTTTTTT
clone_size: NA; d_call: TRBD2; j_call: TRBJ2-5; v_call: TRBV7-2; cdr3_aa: CASSSGLALETQYF; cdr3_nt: TGTGCCAGCAGCTCCGGACTAGCCCTAGAGACCCAGTACTTC
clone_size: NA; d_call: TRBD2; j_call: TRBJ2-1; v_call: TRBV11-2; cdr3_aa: CASSPSVGSGKSSYNEQFF; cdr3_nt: TGTGCCAGCAGCCCCTCGGTTGGTAGCGGGAAGAGCTCCTACAATGAGCAGTTCTTC
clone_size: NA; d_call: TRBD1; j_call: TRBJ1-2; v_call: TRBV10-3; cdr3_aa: CAISESTLGTGDGYTF; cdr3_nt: TGTGCCATCAGTGAGTCCACCCTCGGGACAGGGGACGGCTACACCTTC
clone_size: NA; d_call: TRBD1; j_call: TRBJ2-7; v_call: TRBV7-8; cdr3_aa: CASSFKRDRVSEQYF; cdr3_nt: TGTGCCAGCAGCTTTAAGAGGGACAGGGTGAGCGAGCAGTACTTC
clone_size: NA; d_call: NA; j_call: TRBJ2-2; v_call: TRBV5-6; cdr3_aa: CASSLALPTGELFF; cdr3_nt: TGTGCCAGCAGCTTGGCTCTACCTACCGGGGAGCTGTTTTTT
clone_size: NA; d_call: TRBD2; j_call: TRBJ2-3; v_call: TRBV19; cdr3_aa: CASNPSGRAPGYTQYF; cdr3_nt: TGTGCCAGTAATCCTAGCGGGAGGGCCCCCGGCTATACGCAGTATTTT
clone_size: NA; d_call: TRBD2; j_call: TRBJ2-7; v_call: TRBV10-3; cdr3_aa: CAIKGLAAGEQYF; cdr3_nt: TGTGCCATCAAGGGACTAGCGGCTGGCGAGCAGTACTTC
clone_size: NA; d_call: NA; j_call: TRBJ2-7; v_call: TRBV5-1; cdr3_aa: CASSWDAGYEQYF; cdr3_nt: TGCGCCAGCAGCTGGGATGCGGGTTACGAGCAGTACTTC
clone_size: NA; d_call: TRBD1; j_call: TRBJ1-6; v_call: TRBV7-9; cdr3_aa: CASSPLTGENSPLHF; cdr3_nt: TGTGCCAGCAGTCCCTTGACAGGGGAAAATTCACCCCTCCACTTT
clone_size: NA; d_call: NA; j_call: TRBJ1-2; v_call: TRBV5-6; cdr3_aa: CASSLVGGSGYTF; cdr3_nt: TGTGCCAGCAGCTTGGTAGGCGGGAGTGGCTACACCTTC
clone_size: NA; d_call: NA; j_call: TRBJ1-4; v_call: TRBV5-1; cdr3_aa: CASCAQGNEKLFF; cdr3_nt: TGCGCCAGCTGTGCCCAGGGTAATGAAAAACTGTTTTTT
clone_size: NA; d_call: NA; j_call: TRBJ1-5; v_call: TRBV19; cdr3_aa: CASSIEGQGGDQPQHF; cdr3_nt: TGTGCCAGTAGTATAGAGGGTCAGGGCGGGGATCAGCCCCAGCATTTT
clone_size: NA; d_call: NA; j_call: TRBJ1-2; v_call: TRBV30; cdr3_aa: CAWREDYRSLF; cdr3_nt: TGTGCCTGGAGGGAGGACTACAGGTCTCTCTTC
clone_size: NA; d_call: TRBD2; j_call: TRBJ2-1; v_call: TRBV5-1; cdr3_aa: CASSLSSGAYNEQFF; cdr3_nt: TGCGCCAGCAGCTTATCTAGCGGGGCCTACAATGAGCAGTTCTTC
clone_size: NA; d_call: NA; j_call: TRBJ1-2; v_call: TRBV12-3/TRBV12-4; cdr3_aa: CASSENYGYTF; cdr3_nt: TGTGCCAGCAGTGAGAACTATGGCTACACCTTC
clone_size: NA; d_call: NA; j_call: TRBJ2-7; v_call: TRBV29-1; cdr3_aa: CSVGGLGRDYEQYF; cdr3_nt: TGCAGCGTTGGAGGTTTGGGGCGCGACTACGAGCAGTACTTC
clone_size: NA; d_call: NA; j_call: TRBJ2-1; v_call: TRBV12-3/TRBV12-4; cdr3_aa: CASSLGGDEQFF; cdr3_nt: TGTGCCAGCAGTTTAGGCGGGGATGAGCAGTTCTTC
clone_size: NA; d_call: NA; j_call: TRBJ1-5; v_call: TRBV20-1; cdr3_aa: CSASGSMVARNKNQPQHF; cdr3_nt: TGCAGTGCTAGTGGGTCCATGGTGGCTCGTAATAAGAATCAGCCCCAGCATTTT
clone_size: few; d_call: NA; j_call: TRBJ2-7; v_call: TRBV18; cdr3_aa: CASSLSRVSGNYEQYF; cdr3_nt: TGTGCCAGCTCACTCTCCCGGGTGTCAGGGAACTACGAGCAGTACTTC
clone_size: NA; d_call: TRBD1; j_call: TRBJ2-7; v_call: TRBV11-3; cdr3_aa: CASSAGTGAEQYF; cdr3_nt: TGTGCCAGCAGCGCGGGGACAGGGGCCGAGCAGTACTTC
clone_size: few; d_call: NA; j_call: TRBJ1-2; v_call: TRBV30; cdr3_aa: CAWSVPGRNYGYTF; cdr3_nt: TGTGCCTGGAGTGTACCGGGTAGGAACTATGGCTACACCTTC
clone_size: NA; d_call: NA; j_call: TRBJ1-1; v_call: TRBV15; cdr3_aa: CATSRAAGEAFF; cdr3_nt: TGTGCCACCAGCAGAGCCGCTGGCGAAGCTTTCTTT
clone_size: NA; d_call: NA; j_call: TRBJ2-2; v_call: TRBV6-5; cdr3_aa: CAGTGINTGELFF; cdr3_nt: TGTGCCGGGACTGGAATCAACACCGGGGAGCTGTTTTTT
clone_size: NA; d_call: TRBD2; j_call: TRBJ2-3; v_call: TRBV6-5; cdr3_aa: CASSPTSGGLYTQYF; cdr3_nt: TGTGCCAGCAGCCCGACTAGCGGGGGGCTGTATACGCAGTATTTT
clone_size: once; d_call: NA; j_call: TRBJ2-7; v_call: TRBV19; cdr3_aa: CASSRDKIMGYEQYF; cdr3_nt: TGTGCCAGTAGCCGGGACAAGATCATGGGCTACGAGCAGTACTTC
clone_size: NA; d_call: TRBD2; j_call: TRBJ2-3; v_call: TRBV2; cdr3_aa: CASREPLRGAGGLGDTQYF; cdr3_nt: TGTGCCAGCAGGGAACCTCTGAGGGGAGCGGGAGGCCTTGGAGATACGCAGTATTTT
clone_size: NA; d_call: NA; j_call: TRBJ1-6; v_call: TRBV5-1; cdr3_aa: CASSLEPNSPLHF; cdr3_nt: TGCGCCAGCAGCTTGGAGCCTAATTCACCCCTCCACTTT
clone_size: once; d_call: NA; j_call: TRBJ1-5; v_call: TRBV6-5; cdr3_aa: CASSYSGGNQPQHF; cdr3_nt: TGTGCCAGCAGTTACTCAGGGGGCAATCAGCCCCAGCATTTT
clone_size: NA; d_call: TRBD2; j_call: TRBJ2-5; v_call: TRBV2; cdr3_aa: CASKGLASQETQYF; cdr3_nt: TGTGCCAGCAAAGGACTAGCGTCCCAAGAGACCCAGTACTTC
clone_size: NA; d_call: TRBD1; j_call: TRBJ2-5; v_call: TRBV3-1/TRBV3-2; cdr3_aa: CASSQDGDRGMERGETQYF; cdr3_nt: TGTGCCAGCAGCCAAGATGGGGACAGGGGCATGGAAAGGGGAGAGACCCAGTACTTC
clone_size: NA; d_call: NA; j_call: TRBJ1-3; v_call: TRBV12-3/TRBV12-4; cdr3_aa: CASSPWGAIYF; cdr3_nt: TGTGCCAGCAGCCCCTGGGGGGCCATATATTTT
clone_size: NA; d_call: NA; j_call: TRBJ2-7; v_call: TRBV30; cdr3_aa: CAWSKTGTYEQYF; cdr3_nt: TGTGCCTGGAGTAAGACAGGTACCTACGAGCAGTACTTC
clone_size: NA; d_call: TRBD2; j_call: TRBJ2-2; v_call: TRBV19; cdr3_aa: CASSIPRLAVGPGELFF; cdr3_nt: TGTGCCAGTAGTATCCCTAGACTAGCGGTGGGACCCGGGGAGCTGTTTTTT
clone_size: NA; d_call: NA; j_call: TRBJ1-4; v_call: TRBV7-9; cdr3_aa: CASSPMMTGKNEKLFF; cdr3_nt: TGTGCCAGCAGCCCGATGATGACGGGGAAAAATGAAAAACTGTTTTTT
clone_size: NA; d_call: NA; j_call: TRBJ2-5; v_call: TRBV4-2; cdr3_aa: CASSPLGVEGEGETQYF; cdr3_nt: TGTGCCAGCAGCCCGCTGGGGGTGGAGGGGGAGGGAGAGACCCAGTACTTC
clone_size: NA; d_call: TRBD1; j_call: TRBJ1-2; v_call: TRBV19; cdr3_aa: CASSFAGTGIIHGYTF; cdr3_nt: TGTGCCAGTAGTTTTGCCGGGACAGGTATAATTCATGGCTACACCTTC
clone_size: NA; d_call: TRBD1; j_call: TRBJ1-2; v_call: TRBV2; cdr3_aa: CASTLTGDYGYTF; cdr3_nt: TGTGCCAGCACCTTGACAGGGGACTATGGCTACACCTTC
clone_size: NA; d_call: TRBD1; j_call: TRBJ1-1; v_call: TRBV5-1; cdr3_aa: CASSFFGQGAAEAFF; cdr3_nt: TGCGCCAGCAGCTTTTTCGGTCAGGGGGCCGCTGAAGCTTTCTTT
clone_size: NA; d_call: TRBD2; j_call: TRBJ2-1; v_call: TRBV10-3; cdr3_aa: CAISLAGASNEQFF; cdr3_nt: TGTGCCATCAGTTTAGCGGGGGCAAGCAATGAGCAGTTCTTC
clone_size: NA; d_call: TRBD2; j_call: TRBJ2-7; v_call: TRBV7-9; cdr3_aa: CASSPPGLVDEQYF; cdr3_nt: TGTGCCAGCAGCCCTCCGGGACTAGTAGACGAGCAGTACTTC
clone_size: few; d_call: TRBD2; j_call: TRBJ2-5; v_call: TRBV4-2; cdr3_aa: CASSSGQRGAQETQYF; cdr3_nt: TGTGCCAGCAGCTCAGGACAGCGGGGGGCCCAAGAGACCCAGTACTTC
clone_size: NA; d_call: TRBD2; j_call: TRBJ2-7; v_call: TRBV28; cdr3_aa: CASSLAGGSYEQYF; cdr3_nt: TGTGCCAGCAGTTTAGCGGGGGGTTCCTACGAGCAGTACTTC
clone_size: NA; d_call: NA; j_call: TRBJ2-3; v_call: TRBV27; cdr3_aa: CASHGGPDTQYF; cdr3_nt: TGTGCCAGCCACGGTGGTCCAGATACGCAGTATTTT
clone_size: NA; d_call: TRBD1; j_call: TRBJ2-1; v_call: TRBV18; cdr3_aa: CASSDNRGNEQFF; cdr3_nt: TGTGCCAGCTCAGACAACAGGGGCAATGAGCAGTTCTTC